These 9 T cell receptor beta chains were sequenced from one sample in a study of shared clonotypes between healthy human individuals. Naive CD8 cells lacked CD45RO, underwent positive selection for CCR7 and left out terminally differentiated effector memory CD45RA+ cells. Clones were sequenced by immunoSEQ multiplex PCR, and TCRdb holds only the in-frame ones, with some missing. In the table there are hundreds of thousands of clones, 85% to 95% of which are singletons. The sample comprised naive CD8+ T cells sorted from blood. The origin of the receptors is a woman aged 25 to 39 in good health.

V and J are TRBV18 and TRBJ2-1; unclear D gene. The CDR3 consists of 14 residues. Germline lookup yields CDR1 KGHSH and CDR2 LQKENI. V gave up 2 bases and J gave up 5 bases, with 10 bases separating them. CDR3 sequence (DNA): TGTGCCAGCTCACCAGTGAATCAGAACAATGAGCAGTTCTTC. Amino acids: CASSPVNQNNEQFF.

This chain uses TRBV7-6 with TRBJ2-5, with a possible D match to TRBD2 (6 bases). V was trimmed by 0 bases and J by 2 bases, leaving 7 bases between them. Per germline, CDR1 SGHVS and CDR2 FNYEAQ. The CDR3 is 14 amino acids. CDR3 region: CASSLAGLQETQYF. CDR3 nucleotides: TGTGCCAGCAGCTTAGCGGGACTTCAAGAGACCCAGTACTTC. The complete variable domain, with remaining parts taken from reference TRBV7-6 and TRBJ2-5, reads GAGVSQSPRYKVTKRGQDVALRCDPISGHVSLYWYRQALGQGPEFLTYFNYEAQQDKSGLPNDRFSAERPEGSISTLTIQRTEQRDSAMYRCASSLAGLQETQYFGPGTRLLVL.

The chain employs TRBV7-8 and TRBJ1-5; TRBD1 might be the D (6 bases). The CDR3 is 16 residues long. V gave up 1 base and J gave up 7 bases, with 17 bases separating them. Germline CDR1 and CDR2: SGHVS and FQNEAQ. CDR3 amino acids: CASSLDLGQGSQPQHF. CDR3 DNA: TGTGCCAGCAGCTTAGACCTCGGGCAGGGGAGCCAGCCCCAGCATTTT.

The rearrangement joins TRBV6-5 to TRBJ2-7, with 7 bases that match TRBD2. This CDR3 is 14 amino acids long. CDR1 and CDR2 (germline): MNHEY, SVGAGI. J gave up 3 bases and V 5 bases, and 7 bases lay outside the gene matches. The CDR3 region is CASSETGTNYEQYF. The CDR3 coding sequence is TGTGCCAGCAGTGAGACCGGGACTAACTACGAGCAGTACTTC.

The rearrangement links TRBV5-1 to TRBJ2-3, with a possible D match to TRBD1 (5 bases). Trimming took 4 bases from V and 2 from J, leaving 11 bases between them. The length of the CDR3 is 14 residues. Per the germline V gene, CDR1 is SGHRS and CDR2 is YFSETQ. CDR3 bases: TGCGCCAGCAGCACAGGACAAACCACAGATACGCAGTATTTT. Translating gives CASSTGQTTDTQYF.

The rearrangement uses TRBV4-1 and TRBJ1-4; D uncertain. Trimming removed 7 bases at V and 8 bases at J, with 20 bases between. CDR3 length: 15 amino acids. Per germline, CDR1 MGHRA and CDR2 YSYEKL. CDR3 loop: CASTQALGLEEKLFF. The DNA of the CDR3 is TGCGCCAGCACCCAGGCCCTCGGGCTGGAAGAAAAACTGTTTTTT.

The chain links TRBV28 to TRBJ1-4, with 7 bases fitting TRBD1. Losses at the gene ends were 7 bases for V and 0 bases for J; bases not matched to a gene: 11. Germline V gene lookup returns CDR1 MDHEN and CDR2 SYDVKM. This CDR3 has 17 amino acids. The CDR3 sequence is CASNLATGDTTNEKLFF. The CDR3 region has the DNA TGTGCCAGCAACCTCGCCACAGGGGACACAACTAATGAAAAACTGTTTTTT.

J is TRBJ1-3 and V is TRBV4-1; 10 nucleotides align to TRBD1. The V segment lost 4 bases and the J segment 2 bases; nucleotides outside the gene matches: 5. Looked up from germline, CDR1 is MGHRA and CDR2 is YSYEKL. The CDR3 totals 16 residues. The CDR3 loop is CASSPRDRGAGNTIYF. The CDR3 DNA is TGCGCCAGCAGCCCCCGGGACAGGGGAGCTGGAAACACCATATATTTT.

The gene calls are TRBV7-9 and TRBJ1-3, with D unresolved. V was trimmed by 2 bases and J by 2 bases, leaving 7 bases between them. The germline V gene encodes CDR1 SEHNR and CDR2 FQNEAQ (reference sequence). CDR3 length: 14 residues. CDR3 sequence (DNA): TGTGCCAGCAGCTTAAGGCTCCCTGGAAACACCATATATTTT. It yields the protein CASSLRLPGNTIYF.